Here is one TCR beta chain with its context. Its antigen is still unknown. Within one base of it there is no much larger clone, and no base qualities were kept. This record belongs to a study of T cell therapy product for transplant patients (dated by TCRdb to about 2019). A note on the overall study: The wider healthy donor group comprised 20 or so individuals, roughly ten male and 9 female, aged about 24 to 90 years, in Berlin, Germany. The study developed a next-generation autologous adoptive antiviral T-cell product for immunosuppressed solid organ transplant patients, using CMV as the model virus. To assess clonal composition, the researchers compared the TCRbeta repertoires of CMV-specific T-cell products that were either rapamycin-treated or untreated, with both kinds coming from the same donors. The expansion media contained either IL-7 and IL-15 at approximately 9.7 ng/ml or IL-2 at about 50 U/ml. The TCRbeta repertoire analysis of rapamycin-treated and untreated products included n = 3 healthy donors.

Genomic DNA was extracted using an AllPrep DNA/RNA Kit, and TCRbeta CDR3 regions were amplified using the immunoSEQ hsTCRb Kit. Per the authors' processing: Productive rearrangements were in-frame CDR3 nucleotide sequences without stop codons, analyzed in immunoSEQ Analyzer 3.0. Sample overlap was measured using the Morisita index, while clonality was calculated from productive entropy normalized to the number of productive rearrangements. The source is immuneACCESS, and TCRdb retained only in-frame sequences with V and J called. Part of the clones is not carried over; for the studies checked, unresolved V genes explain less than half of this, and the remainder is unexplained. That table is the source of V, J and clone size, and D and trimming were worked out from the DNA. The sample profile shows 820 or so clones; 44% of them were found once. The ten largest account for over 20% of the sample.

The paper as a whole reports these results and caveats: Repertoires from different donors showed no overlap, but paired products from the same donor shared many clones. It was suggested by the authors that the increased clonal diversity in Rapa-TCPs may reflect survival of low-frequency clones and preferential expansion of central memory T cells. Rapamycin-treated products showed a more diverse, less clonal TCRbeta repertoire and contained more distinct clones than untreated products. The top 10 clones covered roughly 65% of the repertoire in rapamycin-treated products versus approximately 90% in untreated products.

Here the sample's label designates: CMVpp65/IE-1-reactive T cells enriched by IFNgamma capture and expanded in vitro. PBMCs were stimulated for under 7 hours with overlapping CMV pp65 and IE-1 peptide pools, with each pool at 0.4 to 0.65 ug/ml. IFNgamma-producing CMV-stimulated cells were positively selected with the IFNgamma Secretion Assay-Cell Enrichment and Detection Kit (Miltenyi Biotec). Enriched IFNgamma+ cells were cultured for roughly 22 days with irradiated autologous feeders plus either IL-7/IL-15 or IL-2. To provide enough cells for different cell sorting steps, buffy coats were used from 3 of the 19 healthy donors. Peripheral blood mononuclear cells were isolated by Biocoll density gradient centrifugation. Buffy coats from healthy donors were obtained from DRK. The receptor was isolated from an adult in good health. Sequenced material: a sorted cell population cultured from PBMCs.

CDR3 region: CASSLSPGQGARGYTF. At the DNA level, the sequence is TGTGCCAGCAGCTTATCCCCGGGACAGGGGGCCCGGGGCTACACCTTC. The receptor chain draws on TRBV7-2 and TRBJ1-2; the junction holds 12 bases that match TRBD1. Reading the germline V gene gives CDR1 SGHTA and CDR2 FQGNSA. Trimming accounts for 2 bases at V and 8 bases at J, while the number of junction bases matched to no gene is 9. The CDR3 starts with the cysteine, ends with the phenylalanine, and has 16 residues. CDR3 DNA only is kept here, 48 bases in frame from base 1.